This TCR beta chain was identified in a study of cytomegalovirus exposure and HLA in healthy donors. Study-wide findings and caveats: Trimming of TCR beta V- and J-genes showed a link, identified in a later analysis, to a missense DCLRE1C variant. Follow-up analysis seemed to connect common viral pathogens with several of the most significant clusters identified.

Nominally healthy donors provided the samples, though records likely missed some immune exposures. The sample holds one count of this clone. The antigen is undetermined. A multiplex PCR was run with 60 Vbeta primers and 13 Jbeta primers. The authors' processing: About 11 million of some 80 million unique TCR beta chains were shared, per a later count. Some clones are missing from TCRdb's copy, which holds only in-frame ones; the method was immunoSEQ multiplex PCR. V and J calls and clone size are those listed in that table; D and trimming were worked out from the DNA. The sample has 95,000 to 100,000 clones, around 74% seen once. This clonotype was obtained from a woman aged 35 to 49 in good health and CMV-seronegative. Sequencing was performed on PBMCs.

CDR3 amino acids: CASSLEIGWGNTIYF. CDR3 DNA: TGTGCCAGCAGCTTAGAAATCGGGTGGGGAAACACCATATATTTT. The rearrangement links TRBV11-2 to TRBJ1-3; no clear D. Trimming took off 0 bases at V and 4 bases at J, with 10 bases between the two ends. This CDR3 has 15 amino acids. Germline CDR1 reads SGHAT; CDR2 reads FQNNGV.